Following are 2 T cell receptor beta chains from one sample sequenced in a study of T cells in Graves' hyperthyroidism and ophthalmopathy. TCR beta CDR3 regions were amplified from RNA. During a first-round RT-PCR of the TCR CDR3, the HTBI primer set was used. TCRdb reanalysed the multiplex PCR reads using MiXCR and keeps one entry per CDR3 protein. The data show hundreds of thousands of distinct CDR3 sequences, under 25% seen once. Specimen: blood. All receptors derive from a man in his thirties or forties with Graves' ophthalmopathy.

The rearrangement joins TRBV30 to TRBJ1-2, with 9 bases fitting TRBD1. The CDR3 extends over 14 amino acids. V gave up 2 bases and J gave up 3 bases; unmatched junction bases: 4. Germline loops: CDR1 GTSNPN, CDR2 SVGIG (reference sequence). DNA for the CDR3: TGTGCCTGGAGTTACAGGGGGCCAGACTATGGCTACACCTTC. It translates to CAWSYRGPDYGYTF.

The CDR3 spells CATSWGGQETQYF. CDR3 in DNA: TGTGCCACGTCTTGGGGGGGTCAAGAGACCCAGTACTTC. This chain joins TRBV27 and TRBJ2-5; 7 nucleotides match TRBD2. Germline values: CDR1 MNHEY, CDR2 SMNVEV (reference sequence). V was pared by 10 bases and J by 2 bases, with 7 bases of the junction left unmatched. CDR3 size: 13 residues.